This T cell receptor beta chain comes out of a study of molecular identifiers for immune sequencing clone quantification. Study overall: Replicates involved a five-way split of RNA from around 20,000 or 100,000 naive CD8 cells, with sequencing of four. Overall study findings and caveats: More than 97% of effector molecules, versus under 1% of naive-cell molecules, belonged to clones above 20 RNA copies.

Bulk TCR libraries used previously described methods and listed TCR primers. TCRdb re-derived calls from the PCR reads in MiXCR, one entry per CDR3 protein. The sample shows more than 85,000 distinct CDR3 sequences, around a third of them seen only once. This clonotype was picked up a small number of times. What it recognizes is unknown. V was clipped by 5 bases and J by 4 bases, with 11 bases between them. This CDR3 comprises 13 residues. In the sort, naive CD8 T cells were defined as CD8+CD4-CCR7+CD45RA+. The sequenced sample was naive CD8+ T cells from blood, with Jurkat cell RNA spiked in. Indicated subset: FACS-sorted CD8+CD4-CCR7+CD45RA+ naive T cells. The sequence was obtained from a human donor in good health. Some libraries in this study had Jurkat cell RNA spiked in. The chain is built from TRBV12-3 or TRBV12-4 and TRBJ1-1; no firm D call. The CDR3 DNA reads as TGTGCCAGCAGTCCCCCGGCGGGCACTGAAGCTTTCTTT. Its protein product is CASSPPAGTEAFF.